The TCR beta chain under discussion was sequenced for a study of PD-1 blockade in classical Hodgkin lymphoma. TCRdb's table, derived via immunoSEQ multiplex PCR, lists solely in-frame clones and lacks some. Of tens of thousands of clones in the sample, approximately 90% were seen once. A note on this clone: Its antigen remains unknown.

Study outcomes and limitations: Newly diagnosed patients were reported to exhibit reduced baseline TCR diversity relative to healthy donors.

As for time point: newly diagnosed, previously untreated cHL patient sample. Negative selection with magnets was how CD8+ T cells were isolated from the thawed PBMCs. The source material was CD8+ T cells from blood. This receptor was identified in a human donor with classical Hodgkin lymphoma.

CDR3 sequence (DNA): TGTGCCAGCAGCTTTCAAGATGGTAGAGGTCAGCCCCAGCATTTT. Translation: CASSFQDGRGQPQHF. This chain joins TRBV5-5 and TRBJ1-5; D is ambiguous. Trimming cost V 2 bases and J 6 bases, with 15 bases left between them. The germline V gene has CDR1 SGHKS and CDR2 YYEKEE (reference sequence). The CDR3 sequence is 15 residues long.